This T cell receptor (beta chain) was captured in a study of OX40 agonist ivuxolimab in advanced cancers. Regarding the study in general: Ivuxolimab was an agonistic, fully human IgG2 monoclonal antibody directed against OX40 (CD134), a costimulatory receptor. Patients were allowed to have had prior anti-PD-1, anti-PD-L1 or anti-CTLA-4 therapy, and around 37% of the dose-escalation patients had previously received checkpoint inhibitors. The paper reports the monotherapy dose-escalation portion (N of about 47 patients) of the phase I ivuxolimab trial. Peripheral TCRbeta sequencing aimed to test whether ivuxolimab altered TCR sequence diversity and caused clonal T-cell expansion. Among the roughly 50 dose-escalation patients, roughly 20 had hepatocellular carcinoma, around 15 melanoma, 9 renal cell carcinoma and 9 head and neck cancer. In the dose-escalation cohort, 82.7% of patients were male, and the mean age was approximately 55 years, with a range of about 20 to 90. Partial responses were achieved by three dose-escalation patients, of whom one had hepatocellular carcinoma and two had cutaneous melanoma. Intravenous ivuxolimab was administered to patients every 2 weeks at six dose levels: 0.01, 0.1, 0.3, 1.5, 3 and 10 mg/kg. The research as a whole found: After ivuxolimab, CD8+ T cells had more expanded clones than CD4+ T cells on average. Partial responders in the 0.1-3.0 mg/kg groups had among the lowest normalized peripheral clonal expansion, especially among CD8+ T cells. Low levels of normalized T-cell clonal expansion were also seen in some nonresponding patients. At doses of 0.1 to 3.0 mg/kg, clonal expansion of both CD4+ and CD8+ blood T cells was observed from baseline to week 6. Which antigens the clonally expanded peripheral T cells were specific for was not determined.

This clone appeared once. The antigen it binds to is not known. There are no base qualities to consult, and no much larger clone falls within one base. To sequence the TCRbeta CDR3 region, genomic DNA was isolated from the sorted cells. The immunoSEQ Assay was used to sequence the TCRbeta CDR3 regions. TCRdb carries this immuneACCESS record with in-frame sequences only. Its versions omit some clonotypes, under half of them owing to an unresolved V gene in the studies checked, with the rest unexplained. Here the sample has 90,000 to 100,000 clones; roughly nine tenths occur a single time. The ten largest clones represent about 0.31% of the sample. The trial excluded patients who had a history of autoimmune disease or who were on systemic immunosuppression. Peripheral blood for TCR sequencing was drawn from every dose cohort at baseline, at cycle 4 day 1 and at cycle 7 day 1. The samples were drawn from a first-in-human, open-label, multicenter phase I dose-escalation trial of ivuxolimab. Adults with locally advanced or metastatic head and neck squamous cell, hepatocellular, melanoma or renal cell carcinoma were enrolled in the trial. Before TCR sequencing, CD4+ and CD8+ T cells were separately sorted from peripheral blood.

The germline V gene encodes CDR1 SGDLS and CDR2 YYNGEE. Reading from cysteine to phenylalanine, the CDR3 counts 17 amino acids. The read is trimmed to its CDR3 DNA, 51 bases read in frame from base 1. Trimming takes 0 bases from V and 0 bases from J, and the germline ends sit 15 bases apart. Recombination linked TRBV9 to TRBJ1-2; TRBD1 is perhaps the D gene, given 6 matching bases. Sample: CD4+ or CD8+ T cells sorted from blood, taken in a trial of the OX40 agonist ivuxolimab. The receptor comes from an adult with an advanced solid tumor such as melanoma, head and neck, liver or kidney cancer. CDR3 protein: CASSVGGTLRSNYGYTF. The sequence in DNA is TGTGCCAGCAGCGTAGGGGGGACATTACGGTCTAACTATGGCTACACCTTC. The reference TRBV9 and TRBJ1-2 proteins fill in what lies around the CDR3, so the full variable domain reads DSGVTQTPKHLITATGQRVTLRCSPRSGDLSVYWYQQSLDQGLQFLIQYYNGEERAKGNILERFSAQQFPDLHSELNLSSLELGDSALYFCASSVGGTLRSNYGYTFGSGTRLTVV.